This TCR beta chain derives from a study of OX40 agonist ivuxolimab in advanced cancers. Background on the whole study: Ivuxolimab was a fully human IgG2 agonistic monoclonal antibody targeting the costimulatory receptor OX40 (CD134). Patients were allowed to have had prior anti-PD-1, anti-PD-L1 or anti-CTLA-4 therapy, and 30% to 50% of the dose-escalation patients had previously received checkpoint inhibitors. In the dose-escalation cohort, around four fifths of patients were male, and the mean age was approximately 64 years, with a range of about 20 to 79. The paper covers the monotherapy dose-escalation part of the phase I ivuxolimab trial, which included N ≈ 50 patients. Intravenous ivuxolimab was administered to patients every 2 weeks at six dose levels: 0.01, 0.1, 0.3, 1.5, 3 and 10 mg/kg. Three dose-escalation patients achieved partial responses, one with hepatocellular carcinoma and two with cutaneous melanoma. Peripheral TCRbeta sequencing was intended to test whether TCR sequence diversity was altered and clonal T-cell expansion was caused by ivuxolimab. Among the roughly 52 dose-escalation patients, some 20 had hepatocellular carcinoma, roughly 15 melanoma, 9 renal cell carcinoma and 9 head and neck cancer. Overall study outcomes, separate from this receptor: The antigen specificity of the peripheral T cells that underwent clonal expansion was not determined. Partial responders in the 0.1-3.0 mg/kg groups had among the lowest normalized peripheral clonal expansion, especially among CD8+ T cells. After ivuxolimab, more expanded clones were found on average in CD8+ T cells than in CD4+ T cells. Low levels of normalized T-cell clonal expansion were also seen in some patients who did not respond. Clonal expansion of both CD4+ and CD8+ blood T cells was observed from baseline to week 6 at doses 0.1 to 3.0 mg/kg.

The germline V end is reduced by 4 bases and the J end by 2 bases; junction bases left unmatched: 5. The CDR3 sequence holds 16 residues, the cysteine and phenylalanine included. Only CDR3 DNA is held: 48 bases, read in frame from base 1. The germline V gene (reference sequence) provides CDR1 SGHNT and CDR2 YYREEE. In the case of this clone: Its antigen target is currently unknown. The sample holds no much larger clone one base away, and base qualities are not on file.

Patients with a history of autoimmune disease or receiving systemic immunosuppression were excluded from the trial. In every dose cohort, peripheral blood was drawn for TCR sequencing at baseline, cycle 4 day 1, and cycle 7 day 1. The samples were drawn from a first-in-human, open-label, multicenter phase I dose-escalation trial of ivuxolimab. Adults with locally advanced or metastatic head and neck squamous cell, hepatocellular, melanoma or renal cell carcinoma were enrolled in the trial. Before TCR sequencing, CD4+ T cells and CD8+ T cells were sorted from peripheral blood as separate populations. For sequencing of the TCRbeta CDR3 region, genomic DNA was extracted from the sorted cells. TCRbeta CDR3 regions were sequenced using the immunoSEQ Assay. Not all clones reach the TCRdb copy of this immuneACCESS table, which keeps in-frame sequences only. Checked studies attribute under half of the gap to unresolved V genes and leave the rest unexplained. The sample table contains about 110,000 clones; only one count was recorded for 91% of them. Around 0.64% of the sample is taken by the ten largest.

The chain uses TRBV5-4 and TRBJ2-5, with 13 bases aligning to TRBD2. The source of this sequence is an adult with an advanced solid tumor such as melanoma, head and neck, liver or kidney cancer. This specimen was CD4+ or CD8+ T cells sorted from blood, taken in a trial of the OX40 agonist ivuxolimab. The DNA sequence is TGTGCCAGCAGCCTCGGGACTAGCGGGGTTCAAGAGACCCAGTACTTC. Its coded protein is CASSLGTSGVQETQYF.